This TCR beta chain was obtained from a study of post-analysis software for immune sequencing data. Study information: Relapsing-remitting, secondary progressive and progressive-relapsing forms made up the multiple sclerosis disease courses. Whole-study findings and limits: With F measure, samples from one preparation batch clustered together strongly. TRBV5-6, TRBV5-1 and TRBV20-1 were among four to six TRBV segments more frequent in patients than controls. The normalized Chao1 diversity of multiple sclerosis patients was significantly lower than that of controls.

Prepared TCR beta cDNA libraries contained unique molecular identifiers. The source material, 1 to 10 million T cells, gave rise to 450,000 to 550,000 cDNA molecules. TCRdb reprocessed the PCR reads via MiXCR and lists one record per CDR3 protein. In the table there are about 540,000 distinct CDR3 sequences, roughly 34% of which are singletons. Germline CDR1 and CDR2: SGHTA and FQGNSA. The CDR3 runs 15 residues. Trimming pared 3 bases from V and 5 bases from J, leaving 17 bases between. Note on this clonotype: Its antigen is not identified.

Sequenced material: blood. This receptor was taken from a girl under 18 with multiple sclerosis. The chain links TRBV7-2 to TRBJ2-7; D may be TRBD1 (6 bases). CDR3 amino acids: CASSFAGTLGDEQYF. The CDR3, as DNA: TGTGCCAGCAGCTTTGCCGGGACATTGGGGGACGAGCAGTACTTC. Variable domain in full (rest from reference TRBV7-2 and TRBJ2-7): GAGVSQSPSNKVTEKGKDVELRCDPISGHTALYWYRQSLGQGLEFLIYFQGNSAPDKSGLPSDRFSAERTGGSVSTLTIQRTQQEDSAVYLCASSFAGTLGDEQYFGPGTRLTVT.